Shown below are 2 T cell receptor beta chains from a single sample sequenced in a study of PD-L1 blockade in urothelial cancer. Generated by immunoSEQ multiplex PCR, the TCRdb table keeps only in-frame clones and is missing some. The repertoire consists of around 50,000 clones, with roughly 88% occurring once and the leading ten covering 1.9%. Time point indicated: peripheral blood 6 weeks after treatment start. This material consisted of PBMCs, taken around atezolizumab (anti-PD-L1) treatment. All receptors come from a man aged 45-65 years with urothelial cancer.

This sequence joins TRBV19 and TRBJ2-3; 9 bases map to TRBD2. The CDR3 totals 14 residues. Germline V lookup: CDR1 LNHDA, CDR2 SQIVND (reference sequence). V trimming: 4 bases; J trimming: 2 bases; junction bases outside the gene matches: 1. The DNA for the CDR3 is TGTGCCAGTAGTACTAGCGGGGTCACAGATACGCAGTATTTT. This translates into CASSTSGVTDTQYF. Based on the CDR3 plus reference TRBV19 and TRBJ2-3, the full variable domain is DGGITQSPKYLFRKEGQNVTLSCEQNLNHDAMYWYRQDPGQGLRLIYYSQIVNDFQKGDIAEGYSVSREKKESFPLTVTSAQKNPTAFYLCASSTSGVTDTQYFGPGTRLTVL.

The chain carries TRBV5-6 and TRBJ2-3; TRBD2 agrees at 14 bases. The V gene end was trimmed by 4 bases and the J gene end by 5 bases; junction bases not matched to a gene: 3. This CDR3 spans 15 amino acids. Germline-derived CDR1 and CDR2 are SGHDT and YYEEEE. CDR3: CASSLGLAGGDTQYF. The DNA of the CDR3 is TGTGCCAGCAGCCTCGGACTAGCGGGGGGAGATACGCAGTATTTT. The full variable domain, completed using reference TRBV5-6 and TRBJ2-3, is DAGVTQSPTHLIKTRGQQVTLRCSPKSGHDTVSWYQQALGQGPQFIFQYYEEEERQRGNFPDRFSGHQFPNYSSELNVNALLLGDSALYLCASSLGLAGGDTQYFGPGTRLTVL.